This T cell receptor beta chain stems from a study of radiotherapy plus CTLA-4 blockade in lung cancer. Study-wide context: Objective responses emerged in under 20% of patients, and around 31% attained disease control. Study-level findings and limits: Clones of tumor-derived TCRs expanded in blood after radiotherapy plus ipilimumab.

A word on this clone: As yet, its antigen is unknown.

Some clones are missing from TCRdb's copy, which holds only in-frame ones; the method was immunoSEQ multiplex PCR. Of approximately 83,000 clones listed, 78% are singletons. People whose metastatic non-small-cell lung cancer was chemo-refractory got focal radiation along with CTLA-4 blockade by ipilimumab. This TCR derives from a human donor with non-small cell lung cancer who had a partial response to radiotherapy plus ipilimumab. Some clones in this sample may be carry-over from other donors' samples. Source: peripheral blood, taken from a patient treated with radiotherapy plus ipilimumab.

CDR3 sequence reads: CASRGAGNTIYF. The CDR3 DNA reads as TGTGCCAGCAGAGGGGCTGGAAACACCATATATTTT. The chain combines TRBV2 with TRBJ1-3; perhaps TRBD1 as D (5 bases). Deletions cut 6 bases from V and 2 bases from J, with 5 bases between. This CDR3 spans 12 amino acids. The germline CDR1 and CDR2 sequences are SNHLY and FYNNEI.